This passage covers 24 T cell receptor beta chains from one sample sequenced in a study of blood T cell repertoires in COVID-19. Method: immunoSEQ multiplex PCR; TCRdb's copy keeps in-frame clones and lacks some. The data hold roughly 110,000 clones, with more than 70% observed a single time. The sequenced material came from peripheral blood. The receptor source for this set is a woman in her 70s who had recovered from COVID-19.

The J gene is TRBJ2-5, the V gene TRBV13; D is possibly TRBD1 (6 bases). Trimming stripped 8 bases from V and 1 base from J, with 11 bases between. The CDR3 extends over 13 amino acids. Germline V gives CDR1 PRHDT, CDR2 FYEKMQ (reference sequence). This CDR3 is CASRLRGQETQYF. The CDR3 nucleotides are TGTGCCAGCCGCCTCAGGGGCCAAGAGACCCAGTACTTC.

This clone has a handful of counts. V usage is TRBV14 and J usage is TRBJ2-1, with 7 bases lining up with TRBD2. Germline-derived CDR1 and CDR2 are SGHDN and FVKESK. V lost 1 base, J lost 10 bases, and 4 bases stayed unmatched. The CDR3 consists of 13 residues. The CDR3 sequence: CASSQVWGGEQFF. The CDR3 DNA reads TGTGCCAGCAGCCAAGTCTGGGGGGGAGAGCAGTTCTTC.

This clone was counted a single time. The rearrangement uses TRBV7-2 and TRBJ2-3; 8 bases align to TRBD2. The CDR3 contains 15 residues. Unmatched junction bases numbered 4, after V lost 4 bases and J lost 1 base. Germline values: CDR1 SGHTA, CDR2 FQGNSA. In DNA, the CDR3 is TGTGCCAGCAGCTGGATGCGGGGGGGCACAGATACGCAGTATTTT. Protein sequence: CASSWMRGGTDTQYF.

The V call is TRBV6-6, the J call TRBJ1-2; TRBD1 is a possible D gene (6 bases). Trimming took 6 bases from V and 8 from J, leaving 13 bases between them. The V gene's germline CDR1 is MNHNY and CDR2 SVGAGI (reference sequence). The CDR3 length is 12 residues. The DNA for the CDR3 is TGTGCCAGCAGGGATACAGGGATAGGCTACACCTTC. Translation gives CASRDTGIGYTF.

The rearrangement links TRBV30 to TRBJ2-1, with D maybe TRBD2 (7 bases). CDR3 length equals 15 residues. Germline V gene data show CDR1 as GTSNPN and CDR2 as SVGIG (reference sequence). Trimming left V 3 bases short and J 7 bases short, with 19 bases between. CDR3 in amino acids: CAWSRGGGGGNEQFF. The CDR3 coding sequence is TGTGCCTGGAGCCGAGGGGGGGGAGGGGGAAATGAGCAGTTCTTC.

The chain is built from TRBV7-9 and TRBJ2-7; the D gene is possibly TRBD1 (5 bases). CDR3 length equals 15 residues. The ends were cut back, 4 bases at V and 3 bases at J, with 16 bases in the middle. CDR1 and CDR2 from the germline V gene are SEHNR and FQNEAQ (reference sequence). Written as DNA, the CDR3 is TGTGCCAGCAGCTCCCCAGGCAGGGAACACTACGAGCAGTACTTC. Its translation is CASSSPGREHYEQYF.

The gene calls are TRBV7-9 and TRBJ2-7; D not resolved. Germline CDR1 and CDR2: SEHNR and FQNEAQ (reference sequence). Deletions cut 7 bases from V and 4 bases from J, with 11 bases between. The length of the CDR3 is 12 residues. The CDR3 nucleotides read TGTGCCAGCACCGATCTGAGATACGAGCAGTACTTC. The encoded protein is CASTDLRYEQYF.

The gene calls are TRBV9 and TRBJ1-2; 10 bases agree with TRBD1. The junction had 14 bases not matched to a gene; V was cut back by 10 bases and J by 8 bases. The germline V gene encodes CDR1 SGDLS and CDR2 YYNGEE. The CDR3 is made up of 14 amino acids. The CDR3 loop is CASSRDRGGGGYTF. CDR3 nucleotides: TGTGCCTCCAGCCGGGACAGGGGAGGTGGGGGCTACACCTTC.

The rearrangement joins TRBV6-5 to TRBJ1-5, with D perhaps matching TRBD1 (5 bases). CDR3 length: 15 amino acids. Trimming took 5 bases from V and 2 from J, leaving 13 bases between them. Germline V gene sequence: CDR1 MNHEY, CDR2 SVGAGI. The DNA of the CDR3 is TGTGCCAGCAGTCAAAAGATAGGGGGCAATCAGCCCCAGCATTTT. It encodes CASSQKIGGNQPQHF.

The J gene is TRBJ2-3, the V gene TRBV4-1, with 9 positions matching TRBD2. Looked up from germline, CDR1 is MGHRA and CDR2 is YSYEKL. The CDR3 contains 17 residues. J gave up 4 bases and V 0 bases, and 8 bases lay outside the gene matches. CDR3 sequence reads: CASSQEAVRGGADTQYF. The CDR3 DNA reads TGCGCCAGCAGCCAAGAAGCAGTGCGGGGGGGCGCAGATACGCAGTATTTT.

This chain uses TRBV12-3 or TRBV12-4 with TRBJ2-7; 10 bases fit TRBD1. The junction had 0 bases not matched to a gene; V was cut back by 5 bases and J by 2 bases. CDR3 length: 13 residues. CDR3 sequence (DNA): TGTGCCAGCAGTGGGACAGGGGCCTACGAGCAGTACTTC. Translation: CASSGTGAYEQYF.

V gene TRBV18 combines with J gene TRBJ1-2, with D possibly TRBD1 on 5 matching bases. The germline V gene encodes CDR1 KGHSH and CDR2 LQKENI. The V end lost 5 bases, the J end lost 3 bases, and 13 bases lay between the germline ends. CDR3 length: 14 amino acids. The CDR3 protein is CASSKLAGDYGYTF. For the CDR3, the DNA is TGTGCCAGCTCAAAGTTGGCGGGGGACTATGGCTACACCTTC.

The chain employs TRBV6-5 and TRBJ2-1, with TRBD2 matching 10 bases. Per germline, CDR1 MNHEY and CDR2 SVGAGI. With 6 bases clipped from V and 9 bases from J, the junction kept 8 bases outside the gene matches. The CDR3 has 14 residues. This CDR3 is CASRSGTSATEQFF. CDR3 in DNA: TGTGCCAGCAGATCCGGGACTAGCGCTACTGAGCAGTTCTTC.

This clone was seen once. The chain combines TRBV28 with TRBJ2-5; TRBD1 matches 10 bases. Per the germline V gene, CDR1 is MDHEN and CDR2 is SYDVKM. The CDR3 sequence is 15 residues long. Unmatched junction bases numbered 7, after V lost 2 bases and J lost 7 bases. The CDR3 sequence: CASSLRRTGGRTQYF. Here the CDR3 DNA reads TGTGCCAGCAGTTTACGGCGGACAGGGGGTAGGACCCAGTACTTC.

This chain joins TRBV18 and TRBJ1-2; perhaps TRBD1 as D (6 bases). This CDR3 is built from 15 residues. V lost 2 bases and J 7 bases, leaving 17 bases between the germline ends. Germline assignment: CDR1 KGHSH and CDR2 LQKENI. CDR3 amino acids: CASSPNWGPVSGYTF. The CDR3 region has the DNA TGTGCCAGCTCACCAAATTGGGGGCCCGTGTCTGGCTACACCTTC.

The chain links TRBV10-1 to TRBJ2-1, with 7 bases identical to TRBD1. This CDR3 has 14 amino acids. The germline V gene has CDR1 WNHNN and CDR2 SYGVQD (reference sequence). V was clipped by 8 bases and J by 4 bases; unmatched bases: 8. CDR3 residues: CASDREVAYNEQFF. CDR3 in DNA: TGCGCCAGCGACAGGGAAGTTGCATACAATGAGCAGTTCTTC.

This rearrangement joins TRBV7-9 to TRBJ2-3, with 10 bases that match TRBD2. The CDR3 spans 16 residues. The junction had 2 bases not matched to a gene; V was cut back by 1 base and J by 1 base. Germline loops: CDR1 SEHNR, CDR2 FQNEAQ (reference sequence). The CDR3, as DNA: TGTGCCAGCAGCTTAGGAAGCGGGGGGGGCACAGATACGCAGTATTTT. As protein: CASSLGSGGGTDTQYF.

The rearrangement links TRBV28 to TRBJ2-3, with 7 bases aligning to TRBD1. Germline V gene lookup returns CDR1 MDHEN and CDR2 SYDVKM. Losses at the gene ends were 6 bases for V and 3 bases for J; bases not matched to a gene: 12. The CDR3 is 16 amino acids. The CDR3 DNA reads as TGTGCCAGCAGGGTAGGGGGCATATTCCGGACAGATACGCAGTATTTT. As protein: CASRVGGIFRTDTQYF.

The DNA of the CDR3 is TGTGCCAGCAGCCCCGGGACAGGGTCTGGGCCCCAGCATTTT. It yields the protein CASSPGTGSGPQHF. The chain couples TRBV7-8 to TRBJ1-5, with 9 positions matching TRBD1. Trimming cost V 5 bases and J 9 bases; bases outside gene matches: 8. This CDR3 comprises 14 residues. CDR1 is SGHVS, CDR2 FQNEAQ, per germline.

The J gene is TRBJ2-5, the V gene TRBV28; a weak D match, TRBD1 (7 bases). The CDR3 loop spans 13 amino acids. Trimming took 3 bases from V and 6 from J, leaving 11 bases between them. CDR1 MDHEN and CDR2 SYDVKM come from the germline V gene. The chain's CDR3 is CASSLSGGQTQYF. The CDR3 DNA is TGTGCCAGCAGTTTGTCAGGGGGGCAGACCCAGTACTTC.

The CDR3 reads CAWSGIGTSGGYEQYF. DNA for the CDR3: TGTGCCTGGAGCGGGATTGGGACTAGCGGGGGATACGAGCAGTACTTC. The J gene is TRBJ2-7, the V gene TRBV30; TRBD2 matches at 14 bases. Unmatched junction bases numbered 8, after V lost 3 bases and J lost 4 bases. The germline V gene encodes CDR1 GTSNPN and CDR2 SVGIG (reference sequence). This CDR3 comprises 16 residues.

The chain couples TRBV28 to TRBJ2-2; TRBD2 matches 10 bases. The CDR3 spans 17 residues. Germline CDR1 is MDHEN and CDR2 is SYDVKM. J was trimmed by 4 bases and V by 5 bases; bases with no gene match: 10. The CDR3 here is CASSPNGSGRGTGELFF. The CDR3 bases are TGTGCCAGCAGTCCAAATGGAAGCGGGAGGGGCACCGGGGAGCTGTTTTTT.

For this clone: Other DNA sequences from this sample encode an identical CDR3 as well. V gene TRBV28 combines with J gene TRBJ1-2; D call uncertain. There are 14 residues in the CDR3. Germline CDR1 MDHEN, CDR2 SYDVKM. The germline V and J ends were trimmed by 5 bases and 0 bases, with 10 bases remaining between them. Written as DNA, the CDR3 is TGTGCCAGCAGTCTCCTCGGGGCTAACTATGGCTACACCTTC. Residues: CASSLLGANYGYTF.

The rearrangement uses TRBV27 and TRBJ1-6; D remains ambiguous. The CDR3 is 13 residues long. The V end lost 6 bases, the J end lost 13 bases, and 16 bases lay between the germline ends. In germline, CDR1 is MNHEY, CDR2 SMNVEV (reference sequence). The CDR3 sequence: CASRRQNPGPLHF. Here the CDR3 DNA reads TGTGCCAGCAGACGCCAAAATCCAGGCCCCCTCCACTTT.